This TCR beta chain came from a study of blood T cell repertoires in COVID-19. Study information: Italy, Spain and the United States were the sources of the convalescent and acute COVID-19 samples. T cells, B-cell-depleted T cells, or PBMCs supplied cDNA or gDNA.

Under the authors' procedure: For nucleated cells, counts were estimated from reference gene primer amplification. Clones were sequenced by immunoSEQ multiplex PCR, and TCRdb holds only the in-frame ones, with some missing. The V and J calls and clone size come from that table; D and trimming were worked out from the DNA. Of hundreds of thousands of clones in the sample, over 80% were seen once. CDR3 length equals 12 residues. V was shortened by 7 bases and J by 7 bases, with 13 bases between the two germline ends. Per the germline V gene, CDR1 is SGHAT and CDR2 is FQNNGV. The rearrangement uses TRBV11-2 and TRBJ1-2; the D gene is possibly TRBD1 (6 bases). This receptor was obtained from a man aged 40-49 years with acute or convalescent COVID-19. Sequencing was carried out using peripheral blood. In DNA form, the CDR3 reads TGTGCCAGCATCGGGGGGGCTGGTGGCTACACCTTC. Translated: CASIGGAGGYTF.